The source of this T cell receptor beta chain is a study of blood T cell repertoires in COVID-19. The wider study: The United States, Italy and Spain provided the acute and convalescent COVID-19 samples. From T cells, B-cell-depleted T cells, or PBMCs came the material, which was cDNA or gDNA.

CDR1 is MNHEY and CDR2 is SMNVEV in the germline V gene (reference sequence). V lost 6 bases to trimming and J lost 4 bases, with 20 bases between them. The CDR3 length is 16 residues. How the authors handled the data: Reference gene primer amplification gave estimated nucleated cell counts. The protocol was immunoSEQ multiplex PCR, while the TCRdb copy is restricted to in-frame clones and leaves out a portion. Clone size and the V and J calls come from that table; the DNA yielded D and trimming. Of fewer than 300,000 clones listed, roughly 86% were seen once; the top ten hold approximately 0.8%. The clonotype originates from a woman aged 25 to 45 with acute or convalescent COVID-19. This chain joins TRBV27 and TRBJ2-3; D is perhaps TRBD2 (7 bases). The sample comprised peripheral blood. In DNA, the CDR3 is TGTGCCAGCAGGGGGGCCGGGACTATCTTTTCAGATACGCAGTATTTT. Its translation: CASRGAGTIFSDTQYF.